These T cell receptor beta chains were read from a single sample in a study of blood T cell repertoires in COVID-19. Profiling relied on immunoSEQ multiplex PCR, and the TCRdb table lists in-frame clones only, not all of them. Of a few hundred thousand clones listed, approximately 88% were seen once; the top ten hold roughly 10%. The sequenced sample consisted of peripheral blood. The receptors here all came from a woman aged 70-85 years with COVID-19, enrolled during active disease. The CDR3 runs from the conserved cysteine through the conserved F or W. The order of the fields is J gene, D gene, clone size, V gene, CDR3 protein, CDR3 DNA. The D gene is left open where the match is weak. Clone sizes are given selectively: once, few, many, or a class where the clone is expanded.

J gene: TRBJ2-7; D gene: NA; clone size: NA; V gene: TRBV27; CDR3 protein: CASIGENSYEQYF; CDR3 DNA: TGTGCCAGCATCGGAGAGAACTCCTACGAGCAGTACTTC
J gene: TRBJ2-5; D gene: TRBD2; clone size: once; V gene: TRBV11-3; CDR3 protein: CASSLSSGRGETQYF; CDR3 DNA: TGTGCCAGCAGCTTAAGTAGCGGGAGAGGAGAGACCCAGTACTTC
J gene: TRBJ1-6; D gene: NA; clone size: NA; V gene: TRBV18; CDR3 protein: CASSPAERGNNSPLHF; CDR3 DNA: TGTGCCAGCTCACCAGCAGAAAGGGGAAATAATTCACCCCTCCACTTT
J gene: TRBJ1-2; D gene: NA; clone size: once; V gene: TRBV18; CDR3 protein: CASSYDTNYGYTF; CDR3 DNA: TGTGCCAGCTCATATGACACCAACTATGGCTACACCTTC
J gene: TRBJ2-5; D gene: NA; clone size: NA; V gene: TRBV6-5; CDR3 protein: CASRSLAGGETQYF; CDR3 DNA: TGTGCCAGCAGATCTCTGGCGGGCGGGGAGACCCAGTACTTC
J gene: TRBJ1-2; D gene: TRBD1; clone size: once; V gene: TRBV3-1/TRBV3-2; CDR3 protein: CASSHRQGLKTTNYGYTF; CDR3 DNA: TGTGCCAGCAGCCATAGACAGGGACTGAAGACTACTAACTATGGCTACACCTTC
J gene: TRBJ1-5; D gene: NA; clone size: NA; V gene: TRBV19; CDR3 protein: CASSIRVGGTSNQPQHF; CDR3 DNA: TGTGCCAGTAGTATCCGAGTCGGGGGGACCTCCAATCAGCCCCAGCATTTT
J gene: TRBJ2-7; D gene: NA; clone size: once; V gene: TRBV11-2; CDR3 protein: CASSFQGLSGEQYF; CDR3 DNA: TGTGCCAGCAGCTTCCAGGGTTTATCAGGCGAGCAGTACTTC
J gene: TRBJ2-3; D gene: NA; clone size: NA; V gene: TRBV27; CDR3 protein: CASSLGPSGSTDTQYF; CDR3 DNA: TGTGCCAGCAGTTTAGGCCCGAGCGGGAGCACAGATACGCAGTATTTT
J gene: TRBJ2-7; D gene: TRBD2; clone size: NA; V gene: TRBV7-9; CDR3 protein: CASSGGSGRAWNEQYF; CDR3 DNA: TGTGCCAGCAGCGGAGGTAGCGGGAGGGCCTGGAACGAGCAGTACTTC
J gene: TRBJ2-3; D gene: NA; clone size: NA; V gene: TRBV28; CDR3 protein: CASSYDRPTDTQYF; CDR3 DNA: TGTGCCAGCAGTTATGACAGGCCCACAGATACGCAGTATTTT
J gene: TRBJ2-5; D gene: NA; clone size: NA; V gene: TRBV20-1; CDR3 protein: CSASAGETQYF; CDR3 DNA: TGCAGTGCTAGCGCGGGAGAGACCCAGTACTTC
J gene: TRBJ1-6; D gene: NA; clone size: NA; V gene: TRBV6-5; CDR3 protein: CASSYPQTNSPLHF; CDR3 DNA: TGTGCCAGCAGTTACCCACAGACCAATTCACCCCTCCACTTT
J gene: TRBJ2-5; D gene: NA; clone size: NA; V gene: TRBV6-4; CDR3 protein: CAASSGTQYF; CDR3 DNA: TGTGCCGCCAGCTCGGGGACCCAGTACTTC
J gene: TRBJ2-1; D gene: TRBD1; clone size: once; V gene: TRBV4-2; CDR3 protein: CASSQKGQGYNEQFF; CDR3 DNA: TGTGCCAGCAGCCAAAAGGGACAGGGCTACAATGAGCAGTTCTTC
J gene: TRBJ2-7; D gene: NA; clone size: NA; V gene: TRBV6-5; CDR3 protein: CASSYSAGPSYEQYF; CDR3 DNA: TGTGCCAGCAGTTACTCGGCAGGGCCTTCCTACGAGCAGTACTTC
J gene: TRBJ2-7; D gene: NA; clone size: NA; V gene: TRBV11-2; CDR3 protein: CASSLSRFRGDEQYF; CDR3 DNA: TGTGCCAGCAGCTTAAGTAGGTTCCGGGGAGACGAGCAGTACTTC
J gene: TRBJ1-2; D gene: TRBD1; clone size: NA; V gene: TRBV9; CDR3 protein: CASSGGDSYGYTF; CDR3 DNA: TGTGCCAGCAGCGGAGGGGACAGCTATGGCTACACCTTC
J gene: TRBJ2-2; D gene: NA; clone size: NA; V gene: TRBV29-1; CDR3 protein: CSVLGHLNTGELFF; CDR3 DNA: TGCAGCGTCCTGGGACATTTGAACACCGGGGAGCTGTTTTTT
J gene: TRBJ1-5; D gene: TRBD1; clone size: NA; V gene: TRBV4-1; CDR3 protein: CASSQAGQALNYQPQHF; CDR3 DNA: TGCGCCAGCAGCCAGGCTGGACAGGCCCTAAACTATCAGCCCCAGCATTTT
J gene: TRBJ2-7; D gene: NA; clone size: NA; V gene: TRBV5-1; CDR3 protein: CASREGVSYEQYF; CDR3 DNA: TGCGCCAGCAGGGAAGGGGTTTCCTACGAGCAGTACTTC
J gene: TRBJ1-6; D gene: TRBD1; clone size: NA; V gene: TRBV6-6; CDR3 protein: CASSYRDRDSPLHF; CDR3 DNA: TGTGCCAGCAGTTACAGGGACAGGGACTCACCCCTCCACTTT
J gene: TRBJ2-6; D gene: NA; clone size: NA; V gene: TRBV3-1/TRBV3-2; CDR3 protein: CASSLRDAGANVLTF; CDR3 DNA: TGTGCCAGCAGTCTCAGGGATGCTGGGGCCAACGTCCTGACTTTC
J gene: TRBJ2-7; D gene: TRBD2; clone size: NA; V gene: TRBV4-2; CDR3 protein: CASSQVGLDEQYF; CDR3 DNA: TGTGCCAGCAGCCAGGTAGGACTAGACGAGCAGTACTTC
J gene: TRBJ1-3; D gene: NA; clone size: NA; V gene: TRBV28; CDR3 protein: CASSVQGSGNTIYF; CDR3 DNA: TGTGCCAGCAGTGTACAGGGTTCTGGAAACACCATATATTTT
J gene: TRBJ2-5; D gene: TRBD2; clone size: NA; V gene: TRBV30; CDR3 protein: CAWSSGGQETQYF; CDR3 DNA: TGTGCCTGGAGTAGCGGGGGCCAAGAGACCCAGTACTTC
J gene: TRBJ1-3; D gene: NA; clone size: NA; V gene: TRBV18; CDR3 protein: CASSPPNQGRGGNTIYF; CDR3 DNA: TGTGCCAGCTCACCACCGAACCAGGGGCGCGGGGGAAACACCATATATTTT
J gene: TRBJ2-5; D gene: TRBD2; clone size: NA; V gene: TRBV2; CDR3 protein: CASRRAGGRQETQYF; CDR3 DNA: TGTGCCAGCAGGCGAGCGGGAGGGCGGCAAGAGACCCAGTACTTC
J gene: TRBJ2-7; D gene: TRBD1; clone size: NA; V gene: TRBV4-1; CDR3 protein: CASSQKTGVPSEQYF; CDR3 DNA: TGCGCCAGCAGCCAAAAGACAGGGGTACCCTCCGAGCAGTACTTC
J gene: TRBJ2-7; D gene: NA; clone size: NA; V gene: TRBV9; CDR3 protein: CASSVEAGSYEQYF; CDR3 DNA: TGTGCCAGCAGCGTAGAGGCGGGGTCCTACGAGCAGTACTTC
J gene: TRBJ1-5; D gene: NA; clone size: few; V gene: TRBV30; CDR3 protein: CAWSVLLSNQPQHF; CDR3 DNA: TGTGCCTGGAGTGTTTTACTTAGCAATCAGCCCCAGCATTTT
J gene: TRBJ2-3; D gene: NA; clone size: NA; V gene: TRBV11-3; CDR3 protein: CASSQGQPSTDTQYF; CDR3 DNA: TGTGCCAGCAGCCAAGGACAACCCAGCACAGATACGCAGTATTTT
J gene: TRBJ1-1; D gene: NA; clone size: NA; V gene: TRBV14; CDR3 protein: CASSQDSLRRLNTEAFF; CDR3 DNA: TGTGCCAGCAGCCAAGATAGCCTTCGGCGGTTGAACACTGAAGCTTTCTTT
J gene: TRBJ2-7; D gene: NA; clone size: NA; V gene: TRBV19; CDR3 protein: CASSIGADSAEQYF; CDR3 DNA: TGTGCCAGTAGTATAGGAGCGGATTCAGCCGAGCAGTACTTC
J gene: TRBJ1-1; D gene: NA; clone size: NA; V gene: TRBV21-1; CDR3 protein: CASSKGCRREAFF; CDR3 DNA: TGTGCCAGCAGCAAAGGGTGTCGGAGGGAAGCTTTCTTT